The 3 T cell receptor beta chains presented below share a single source sample, sequenced in a study of chemoradiotherapy in HPV16-positive cancers. Generated by immunoSEQ multiplex PCR, the TCRdb table keeps only in-frame clones and is missing some. Among around 690 clones listed, around 86% were seen once. The specimen was tumor tissue, collected from a patient who underwent chemoradiotherapy. Receptors originate from a human donor with HPV-associated anogenital cancer.

The chain combines TRBV28 with TRBJ2-7, with 9 bases lining up with TRBD1. Germline trimming cut 5 bases from V and 1 base from J; bases unmatched to any gene: 6. The germline gives CDR1 MDHEN, CDR2 SYDVKM. The CDR3 totals 15 residues. This chain's CDR3 is CASSITGGASYEQYF. In nucleotides, the CDR3 is TGTGCCAGCAGTATTACAGGGGGCGCATCCTACGAGCAGTACTTC.

This clone was seen only once. The rearrangement uses TRBV2 and TRBJ2-7, with 9 nucleotides matching TRBD2. Losses at the gene ends were 8 bases for V and 9 bases for J; bases not matched to a gene: 14. Germline V gene data show CDR1 as SNHLY and CDR2 as FYNNEI. The CDR3 spans 14 residues. CDR3 DNA: TGTGCCAGCTCTGAAGGGCTAGCGGGATTTACGCAGTACTTC. It yields the protein CASSEGLAGFTQYF.

The rearrangement uses TRBV29-1 and TRBJ2-3; TRBD2 might be the D (7 bases). Germline V gives CDR1 SQVTM, CDR2 ANQGSEA. The CDR3 is made up of 13 amino acids. V was trimmed by 4 bases and J by 5 bases, leaving 13 bases between them. The CDR3 DNA follows: TGCAGCGTTGTGGTGGGAGGGGGAGATACGCAGTATTTT. It translates to CSVVVGGGDTQYF.